Below are 3 T cell receptor beta chains sequenced from a single sample in a study of shared T cell receptors in the human thymus. Measured with immunoSEQ multiplex PCR; TCRdb has only the in-frame clones, and not every one. The sample shows approximately 400,000 clones, roughly 94% of them seen only once. Material for sequencing was thymocytes. Receptor source: a human donor.

This clone was detected a few times. The chain recombines TRBV27 with TRBJ1-2, with D maybe TRBD1 (5 bases). Germline CDR1 is MNHEY and CDR2 is SMNVEV (reference sequence). CDR3 length: 14 residues. V was cut by 10 bases and J by 6 bases, with 21 bases left in between. The CDR3 is CATWGSQGGDGYTF. CDR3 coding DNA: TGTGCCACCTGGGGATCCCAGGGAGGGGATGGCTACACCTTC.

The V and J genes are TRBV6-6 and TRBJ1-5; 9 bases agree with TRBD1. This CDR3 has 14 residues. Germline assignment: CDR1 MNHNY and CDR2 SVGAGI (reference sequence). V was pared by 5 bases and J by 7 bases, with 6 bases of the junction left unmatched. The CDR3 DNA reads TGTGCCAGCAGTCGTACAGGGGGCGGACAGCCCCAGCATTTT. This gives the protein CASSRTGGGQPQHF.

This chain uses TRBV7-6 with TRBJ2-1; TRBD2 aligns across 8 bases. The ends lost 2 bases at V and 6 bases at J; junction bases unmatched: 9. Germline V gives CDR1 SGHVS, CDR2 FNYEAQ. The CDR3 extends over 16 amino acids. The CDR3 DNA reads as TGTGCCAGCAGCTTAACCCAGCGGGAGCTGGTCAATGAGCAGTTCTTC. Its translation is CASSLTQRELVNEQFF.